The 5 T cell receptor beta chains in this list originate from one sample, sequenced in a study of shared clonotypes between healthy human individuals. Measured with immunoSEQ multiplex PCR; TCRdb has only the in-frame clones, and not every one. This sample has over a million clones, with 95% to 97% found just once. The sample comprised naive CD4+ T cells sorted from blood. The subset is: CD45RA+ positively selected. These receptors were obtained from a man aged 25-40 years in good health.

This sequence joins TRBV4-1 and TRBJ1-1; tentative D call: TRBD1 (6 bases). Germline assignment: CDR1 MGHRA and CDR2 YSYEKL. V was trimmed by 3 bases and J by 4 bases, leaving 18 bases between them. The CDR3 covers 16 residues. Written as DNA, the CDR3 is TGCGCCAGCAGCCAGGGAACCGGGACACTGAGCACTGAAGCTTTCTTT. Its translation is CASSQGTGTLSTEAFF.

This rearrangement joins TRBV7-8 to TRBJ2-2; TRBD2 matches at 7 bases. This CDR3 spans 16 amino acids. Looked up from germline, CDR1 is SGHVS and CDR2 is FQNEAQ. V was pared by 2 bases and J by 3 bases, with 6 bases of the junction left unmatched. CDR3 nucleotides: TGTGCCAGCAGCTTACGGTTAGCGGGCTACACCGGGGAGCTGTTTTTT. Translated: CASSLRLAGYTGELFF. The full variable domain, completed using reference TRBV7-8 and TRBJ2-2, is GAGVSQSPRYKVAKRGQDVALRCDPISGHVSLFWYQQALGQGPEFLTYFQNEAQLDKSGLPSDRFFAERPEGSVSTLKIQRTQQEDSAVYLCASSLRLAGYTGELFFGEGSRLTVL.

The rearrangement uses TRBV30 and TRBJ2-1; 12 bases are shared with TRBD2. Germline lookup yields CDR1 GTSNPN and CDR2 SVGIG (reference sequence). The J segment lost 1 base and the V segment lost 0 bases, leaving 10 bases of the junction unmatched. The CDR3 runs 19 residues. In nucleotides, the CDR3 is TGTGCCTGGAGTGTTCGCGGTCTAGCGGGAGGGCCGTCCTACAATGAGCAGTTCTTC. Encoded protein: CAWSVRGLAGGPSYNEQFF.

This clone was detected only once. This rearrangement joins TRBV28 to TRBJ2-2; 12 bases align to TRBD2. The V segment lost 4 bases and the J segment 5 bases; nucleotides outside the gene matches: 5. Germline V gene lookup returns CDR1 MDHEN and CDR2 SYDVKM. There are 16 residues in the CDR3. CDR3 in amino acids: CASSYGLAGRTGELFF. The DNA of the CDR3 is TGTGCCAGCAGTTACGGACTAGCGGGAAGAACCGGGGAGCTGTTTTTT.

As to this clone: Other DNA sequences in the sample encode the same CDR3. The V gene is TRBV5-1, the J gene TRBJ2-7, with D hard to call. Germline V CDR1 and CDR2: SGHRS, YFSETQ. V was pared by 1 base and J by 0 bases, with 5 bases between. The length of the CDR3 is 13 residues. The CDR3 is CASSLFSSYEQYF. The CDR3 DNA follows: TGCGCCAGCAGCTTGTTCAGCTCCTACGAGCAGTACTTC.